This TCR beta chain was captured by sequencing in a study of cytotoxic CD8 clonotypes in ibrutinib-treated CLL. The protocol was immunoSEQ multiplex PCR, while the TCRdb copy is restricted to in-frame clones and leaves out a portion. The sample includes about 160,000 clones, 88% of them seen just once. The germline CDR1 and CDR2 sequences are MNHEY and SMNVEV (reference sequence). The junction had 13 bases not matched to a gene; V was cut back by 4 bases and J by 15 bases. The CDR3 is 15 amino acids. J is TRBJ2-4 and V is TRBV27; TRBD1 matches 12 bases. The sample in question was PBMCs, obtained at disease progression, from a patient treated with ibrutinib. This TCR was sampled from a human donor with chronic lymphocytic leukemia. CDR3: CASSSLGTGGFVWYF. The CDR3 nucleotides are TGTGCCAGCAGTTCCCTCGGGACAGGGGGCTTCGTCTGGTACTTC.